These T cell receptor beta chains were read from a single sample in a study of blood T cell repertoires in COVID-19. Clones were sequenced by immunoSEQ multiplex PCR, and TCRdb holds only the in-frame ones, with some missing. The repertoire includes 300,000 to 450,000 clones, around 90% of them detected once, and over 3.5% sits in the top ten. Source material: peripheral blood. The source of these receptors is a woman aged 55-69 years with COVID-19, enrolled during active disease. The CDR3 runs from the conserved cysteine through the conserved F or W. A D gene is named only where the DNA matches it firmly.

CATRDSSGANVLTF TRBV24-1 -
CASSRPGGLDEQFF TRBV19 TRBD1
CASRLTQGDANTGELFF TRBV19 -
CASRSFGTGTLSGANVLTF TRBV2 TRBD1
CASSIAGFTGELFF TRBV14 -
CASSRLDSGNTIYF TRBV18 -
CASVSGVNTEAFF TRBV12-5 -
CASKTGGRNTEAFF TRBV19 -
CASSLDYSYEQYF TRBV5-1 -
CASSVPSGPLNYGYTF TRBV2 -
CASRSGRGPGNIQYF TRBV6-5 -
CASSLARGVETQYF TRBV11-2 TRBD2
CASSLLQGEAFF TRBV28 -
CASAREGKETQYF TRBV27 TRBD2
CSLIRGKETQYF TRBV29-1 -
CASRVTGPTEAFF TRBV2 TRBD1
CASSLETGIGYTF TRBV27 TRBD1
CASSPRVGRRSYNEQFF TRBV6-6 -
CAISAGTGGHYGYTF TRBV10-3 TRBD1
CASSQGPGVNTEAFF TRBV4-1 -
CASSQERQGWDGYTF TRBV4-2 TRBD1
CASSLSGGRAGNTIYF TRBV7-8 -
CASRTGQGHYEQYF TRBV6-5 TRBD1
CASSSQTGGGPQHF TRBV7-3 TRBD1
CASRATTGYSYEQYF TRBV6-5 TRBD1
CASSEKEGDREAEAFF TRBV6-1 TRBD1
CASSIRGGQGASGYTF TRBV9 TRBD1
CASSSRTGMNTEAFF TRBV6-5 TRBD1
CASSLSSGGNQPQHF TRBV7-9 -